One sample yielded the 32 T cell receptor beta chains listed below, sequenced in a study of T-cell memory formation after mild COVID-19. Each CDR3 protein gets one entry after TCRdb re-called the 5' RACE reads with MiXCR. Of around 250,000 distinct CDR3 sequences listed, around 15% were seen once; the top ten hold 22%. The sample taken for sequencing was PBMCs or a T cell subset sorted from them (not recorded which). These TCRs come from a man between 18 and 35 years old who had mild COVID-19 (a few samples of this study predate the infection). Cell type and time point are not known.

The CDR3 reads CSLKPGWETQYF. As DNA, the CDR3 is TGCAGTCTAAAGCCCGGGTGGGAGACCCAGTACTTC. The chain uses TRBV20-1 and TRBJ2-5; D call uncertain. CDR3 size: 12 residues. Germline V gene lookup returns CDR1 DFQATT and CDR2 SNEGSKA (reference sequence). The V gene lost 8 bases and the J gene lost 5 bases, with 15 bases spanning the gap.

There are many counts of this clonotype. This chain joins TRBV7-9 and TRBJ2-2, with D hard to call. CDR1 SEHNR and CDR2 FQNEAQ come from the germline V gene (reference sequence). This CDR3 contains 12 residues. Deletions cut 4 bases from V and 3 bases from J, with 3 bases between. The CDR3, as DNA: TGTGCCAGCAGCTACGACACCGGGGAGCTGTTTTTT. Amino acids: CASSYDTGELFF.

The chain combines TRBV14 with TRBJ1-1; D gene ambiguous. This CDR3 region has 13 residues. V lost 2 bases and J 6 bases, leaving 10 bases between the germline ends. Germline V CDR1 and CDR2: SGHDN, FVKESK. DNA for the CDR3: TGTGCCAGCAGCCAACTGGGAGCTTCTGAAGCTTTCTTT. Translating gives CASSQLGASEAFF.

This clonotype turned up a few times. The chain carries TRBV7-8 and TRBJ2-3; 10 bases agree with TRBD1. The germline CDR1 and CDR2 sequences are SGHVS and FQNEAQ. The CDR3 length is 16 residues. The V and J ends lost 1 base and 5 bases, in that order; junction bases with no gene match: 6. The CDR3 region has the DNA TGTGCCAGCAGCTTAGGCGACAGGGGGCGTATAGATACGCAGTATTTT. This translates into CASSLGDRGRIDTQYF. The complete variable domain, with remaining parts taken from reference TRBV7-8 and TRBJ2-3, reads GAGVSQSPRYKVAKRGQDVALRCDPISGHVSLFWYQQALGQGPEFLTYFQNEAQLDKSGLPSDRFFAERPEGSVSTLKIQRTQQEDSAVYLCASSLGDRGRIDTQYFGPGTRLTVL.

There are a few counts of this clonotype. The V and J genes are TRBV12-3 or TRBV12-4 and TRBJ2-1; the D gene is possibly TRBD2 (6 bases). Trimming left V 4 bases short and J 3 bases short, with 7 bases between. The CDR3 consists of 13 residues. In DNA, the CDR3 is TGTGCCAGCAGTTCGGACTACTACAATGAGCAGTTCTTC. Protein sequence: CASSSDYYNEQFF.

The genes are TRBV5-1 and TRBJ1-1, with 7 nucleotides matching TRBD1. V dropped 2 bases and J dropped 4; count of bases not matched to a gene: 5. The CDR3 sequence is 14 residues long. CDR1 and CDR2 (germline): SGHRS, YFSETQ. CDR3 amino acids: CASSLDREGTEAFF. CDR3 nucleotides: TGCGCCAGCAGCTTAGACAGGGAGGGCACTGAAGCTTTCTTT.

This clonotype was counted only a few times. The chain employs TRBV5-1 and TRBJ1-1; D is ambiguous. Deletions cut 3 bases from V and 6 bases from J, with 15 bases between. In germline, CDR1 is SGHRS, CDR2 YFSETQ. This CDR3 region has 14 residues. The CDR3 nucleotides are TGCGCCAGCAGCTCGCTAAATGAGACCCCTGAAGCTTTCTTT. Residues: CASSSLNETPEAFF. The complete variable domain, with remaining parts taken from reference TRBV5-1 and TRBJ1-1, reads KAGVTQTPRYLIKTRGQQVTLSCSPISGHRSVSWYQQTPGQGLQFLFEYFSETQRNKGNFPGRFSGRQFSNSRSEMNVSTLELGDSALYLCASSSLNETPEAFFGQGTRLTVV.

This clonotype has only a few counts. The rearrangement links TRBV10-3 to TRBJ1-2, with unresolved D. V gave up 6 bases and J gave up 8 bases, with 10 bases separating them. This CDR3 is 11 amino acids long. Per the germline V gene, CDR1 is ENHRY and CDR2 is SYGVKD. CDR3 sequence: CAISVGQGYTF. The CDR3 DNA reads TGTGCCATCAGCGTCGGGCAAGGCTACACCTTC.

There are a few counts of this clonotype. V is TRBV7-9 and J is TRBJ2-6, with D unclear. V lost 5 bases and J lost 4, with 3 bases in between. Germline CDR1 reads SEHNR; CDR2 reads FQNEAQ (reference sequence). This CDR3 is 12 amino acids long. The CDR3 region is CASSRGANVLTF. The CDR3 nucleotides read TGTGCCAGCAGCAGGGGGGCCAACGTCCTGACTTTC.

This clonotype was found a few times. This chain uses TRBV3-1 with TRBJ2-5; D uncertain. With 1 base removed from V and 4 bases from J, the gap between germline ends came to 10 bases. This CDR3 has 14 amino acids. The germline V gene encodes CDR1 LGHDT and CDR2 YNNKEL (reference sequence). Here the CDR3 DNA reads TGTGCCAGCAGCCAAGCCCACGGCGGAGAGACCCAGTACTTC. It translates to CASSQAHGGETQYF.

The chain's CDR3 is CASRTGGRDYGYTF. The DNA of the CDR3 is TGTGCCAGCAGGACGGGTGGCAGAGACTATGGCTACACCTTC. V and J are TRBV6-1 and TRBJ1-2; D is ambiguous. The V and J ends lost 6 bases and 3 bases respectively, with 14 bases between them. Germline loops: CDR1 MNHNS, CDR2 SASEGT. The CDR3 spans 14 residues.

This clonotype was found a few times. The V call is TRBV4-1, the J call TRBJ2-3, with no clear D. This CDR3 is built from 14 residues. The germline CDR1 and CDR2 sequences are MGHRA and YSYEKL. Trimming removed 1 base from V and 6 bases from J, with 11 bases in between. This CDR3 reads CASSQGTYRDTQYF. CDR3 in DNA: TGCGCCAGCAGCCAAGGGACCTATCGGGATACGCAGTATTTT.

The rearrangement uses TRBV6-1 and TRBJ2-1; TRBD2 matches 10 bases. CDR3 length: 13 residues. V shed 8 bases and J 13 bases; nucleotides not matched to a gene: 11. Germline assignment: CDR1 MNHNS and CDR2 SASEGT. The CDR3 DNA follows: TGTGCCAGCCGCCCGAGCGGGGGGGCTCGCCAGTTCTTC. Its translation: CASRPSGGARQFF.

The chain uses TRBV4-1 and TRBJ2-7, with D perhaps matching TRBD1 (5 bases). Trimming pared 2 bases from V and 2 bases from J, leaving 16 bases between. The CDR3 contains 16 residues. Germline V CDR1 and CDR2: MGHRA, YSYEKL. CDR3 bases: TGCGCCAGCAGCCAACCAATGACAGTTAAGACCTACGAGCAGTACTTC. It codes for CASSQPMTVKTYEQYF.

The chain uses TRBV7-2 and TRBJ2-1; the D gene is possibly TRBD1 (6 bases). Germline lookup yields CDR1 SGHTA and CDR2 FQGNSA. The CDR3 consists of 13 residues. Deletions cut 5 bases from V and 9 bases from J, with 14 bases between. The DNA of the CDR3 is TGTGCCAGCAGCATCCCCCCAGGGGCTGAGCAGTTCTTC. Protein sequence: CASSIPPGAEQFF.

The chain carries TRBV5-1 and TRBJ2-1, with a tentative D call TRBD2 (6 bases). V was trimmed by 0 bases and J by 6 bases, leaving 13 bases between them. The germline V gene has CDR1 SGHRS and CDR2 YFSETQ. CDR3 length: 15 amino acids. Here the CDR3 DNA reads TGCGCCAGCAGCTTGGTATCCCTGGGGGGCAATGAGCAGTTCTTC. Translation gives CASSLVSLGGNEQFF.

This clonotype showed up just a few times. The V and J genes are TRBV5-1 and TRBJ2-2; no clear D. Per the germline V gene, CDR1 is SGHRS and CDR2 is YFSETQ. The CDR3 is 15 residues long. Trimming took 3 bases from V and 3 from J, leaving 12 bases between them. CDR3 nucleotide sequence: TGCGCCAGCAGCTCCGGTACACCTCACACCGGGGAGCTGTTTTTT. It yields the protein CASSSGTPHTGELFF.

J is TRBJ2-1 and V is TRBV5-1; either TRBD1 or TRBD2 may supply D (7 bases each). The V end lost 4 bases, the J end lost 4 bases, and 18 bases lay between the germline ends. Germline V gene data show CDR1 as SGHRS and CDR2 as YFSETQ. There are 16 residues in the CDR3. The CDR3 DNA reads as TGCGCCAGCAGCCAGGGGGGGAGTCGTTTTTACAATGAGCAGTTCTTC. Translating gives CASSQGGSRFYNEQFF.

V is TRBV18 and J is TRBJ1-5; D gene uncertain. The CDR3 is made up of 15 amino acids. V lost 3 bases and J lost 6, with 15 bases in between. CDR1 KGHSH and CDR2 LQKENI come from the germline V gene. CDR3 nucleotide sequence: TGTGCCAGCTCACCGTCGGCCCTAGCAGGTCAGCCCCAGCATTTT. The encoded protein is CASSPSALAGQPQHF.

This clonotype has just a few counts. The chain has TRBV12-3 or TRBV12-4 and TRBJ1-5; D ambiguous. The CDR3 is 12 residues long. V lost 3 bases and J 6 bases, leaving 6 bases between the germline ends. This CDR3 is CASSFQSQPQHF. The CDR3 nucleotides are TGTGCCAGCAGTTTCCAGAGTCAGCCCCAGCATTTT.

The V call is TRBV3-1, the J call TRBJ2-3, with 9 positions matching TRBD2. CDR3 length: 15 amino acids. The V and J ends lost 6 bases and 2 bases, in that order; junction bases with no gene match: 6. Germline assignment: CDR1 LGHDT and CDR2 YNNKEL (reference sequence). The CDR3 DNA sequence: TGTGCCAGCAGGTTGACTAGCGGATCCACAGATACGCAGTATTTT. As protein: CASRLTSGSTDTQYF.

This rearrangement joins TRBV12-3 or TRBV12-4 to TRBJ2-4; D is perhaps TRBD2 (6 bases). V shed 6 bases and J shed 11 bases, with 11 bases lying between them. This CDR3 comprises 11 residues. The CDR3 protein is CASSGGILQYF. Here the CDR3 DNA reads TGTGCCAGCAGCGGGGGTATCCTTCAGTACTTC.

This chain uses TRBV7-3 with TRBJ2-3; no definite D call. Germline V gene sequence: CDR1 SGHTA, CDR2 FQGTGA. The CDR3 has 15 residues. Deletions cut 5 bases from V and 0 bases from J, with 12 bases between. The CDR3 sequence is CASSHATSSTDTQYF. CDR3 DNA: TGTGCCAGCAGCCATGCAACGAGCAGCACAGATACGCAGTATTTT.

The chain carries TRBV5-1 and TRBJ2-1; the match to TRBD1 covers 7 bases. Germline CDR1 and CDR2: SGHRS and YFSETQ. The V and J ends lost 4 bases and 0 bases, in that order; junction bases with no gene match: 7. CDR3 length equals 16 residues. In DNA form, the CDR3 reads TGCGCCAGCAGCGGGGGACAGTCGAGCTCCTACAATGAGCAGTTCTTC. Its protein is CASSGGQSSSYNEQFF. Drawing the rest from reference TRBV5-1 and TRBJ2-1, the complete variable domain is KAGVTQTPRYLIKTRGQQVTLSCSPISGHRSVSWYQQTPGQGLQFLFEYFSETQRNKGNFPGRFSGRQFSNSRSEMNVSTLELGDSALYLCASSGGQSSSYNEQFFGPGTRLTVL.

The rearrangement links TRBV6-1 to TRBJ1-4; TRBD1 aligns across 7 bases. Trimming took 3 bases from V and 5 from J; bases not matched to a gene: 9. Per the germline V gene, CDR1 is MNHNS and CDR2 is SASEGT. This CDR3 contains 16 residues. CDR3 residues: CASSEWDRAPNEKLFF. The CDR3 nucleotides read TGTGCCAGCAGTGAGTGGGACAGAGCCCCCAATGAAAAACTGTTTTTT.

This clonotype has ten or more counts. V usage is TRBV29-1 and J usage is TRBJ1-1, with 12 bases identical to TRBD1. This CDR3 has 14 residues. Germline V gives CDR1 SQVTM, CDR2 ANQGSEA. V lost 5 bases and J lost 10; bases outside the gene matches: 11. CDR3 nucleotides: TGCAGCGTTCCGGGACAGGGGGCCTACAGCTCAGCTTTCTTT. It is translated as CSVPGQGAYSSAFF.

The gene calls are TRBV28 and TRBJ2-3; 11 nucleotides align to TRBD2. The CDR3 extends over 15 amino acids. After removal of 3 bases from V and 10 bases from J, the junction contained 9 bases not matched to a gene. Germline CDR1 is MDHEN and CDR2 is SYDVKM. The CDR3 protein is CASSFGLAGLMSQYF. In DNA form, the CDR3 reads TGTGCCAGCAGTTTCGGACTAGCGGGTCTAATGTCGCAGTATTTT.

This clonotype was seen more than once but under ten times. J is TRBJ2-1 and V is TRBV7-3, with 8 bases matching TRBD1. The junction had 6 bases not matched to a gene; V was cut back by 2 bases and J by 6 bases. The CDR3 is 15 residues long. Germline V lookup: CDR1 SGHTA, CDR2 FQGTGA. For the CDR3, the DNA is TGTGCCAGCAGCTTAGACGGGACAGGCGGCAATGAGCAGTTCTTC. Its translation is CASSLDGTGGNEQFF. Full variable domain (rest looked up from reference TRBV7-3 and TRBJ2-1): GAGVSQTPSNKVTEKGKYVELRCDPISGHTALYWYRQSLGQGPEFLIYFQGTGAADDSGLPNDRFFAVRPEGSVSTLKIQRTERGDSAVYLCASSLDGTGGNEQFFGPGTRLTVL.

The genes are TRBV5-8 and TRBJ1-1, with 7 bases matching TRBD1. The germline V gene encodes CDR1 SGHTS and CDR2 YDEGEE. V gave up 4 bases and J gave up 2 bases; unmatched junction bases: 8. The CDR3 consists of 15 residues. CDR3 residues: CASSRGTAINTEAFF. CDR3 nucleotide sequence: TGTGCCAGCAGCCGTGGGACAGCGATAAACACTGAAGCTTTCTTT.

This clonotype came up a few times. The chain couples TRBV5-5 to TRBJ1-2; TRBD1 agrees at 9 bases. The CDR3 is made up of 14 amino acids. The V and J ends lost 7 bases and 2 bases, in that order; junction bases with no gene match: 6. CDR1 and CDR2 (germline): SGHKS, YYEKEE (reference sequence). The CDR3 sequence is CASAPGQGNYGYTF. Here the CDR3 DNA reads TGTGCCAGCGCCCCCGGACAGGGGAACTATGGCTACACCTTC. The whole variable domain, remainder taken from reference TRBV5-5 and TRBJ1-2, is DAGVTQSPTHLIKTRGQQVTLRCSPISGHKSVSWYQQVLGQGPQFIFQYYEKEERGRGNFPDRFSARQFPNYSSELNVNALLLGDSALYLCASAPGQGNYGYTFGSGTRLTVV.

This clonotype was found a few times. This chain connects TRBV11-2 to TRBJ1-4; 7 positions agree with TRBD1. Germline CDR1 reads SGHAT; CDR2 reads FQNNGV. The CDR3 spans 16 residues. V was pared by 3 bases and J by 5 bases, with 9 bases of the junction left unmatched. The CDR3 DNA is TGTGCCAGCAGCTTTTTAGTGGGACAGATGAATGAAAAACTGTTTTTT. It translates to CASSFLVGQMNEKLFF.

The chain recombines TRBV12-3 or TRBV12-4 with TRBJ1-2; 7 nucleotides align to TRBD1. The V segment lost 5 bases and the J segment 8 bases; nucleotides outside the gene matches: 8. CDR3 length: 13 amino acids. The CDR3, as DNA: TGTGCCAGCAGTAAGGCAGGGGGATGGGGCTACACCTTC. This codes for CASSKAGGWGYTF.